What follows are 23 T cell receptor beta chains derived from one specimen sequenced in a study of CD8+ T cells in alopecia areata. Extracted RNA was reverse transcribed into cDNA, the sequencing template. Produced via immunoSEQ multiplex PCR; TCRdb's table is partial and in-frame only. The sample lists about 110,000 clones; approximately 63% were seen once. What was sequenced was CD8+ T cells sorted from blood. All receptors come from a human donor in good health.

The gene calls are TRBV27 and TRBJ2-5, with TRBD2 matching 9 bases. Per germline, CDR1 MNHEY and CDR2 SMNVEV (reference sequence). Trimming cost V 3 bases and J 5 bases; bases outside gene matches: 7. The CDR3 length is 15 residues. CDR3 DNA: TGTGCCAGCAGTTTGCGCGGGGGGGCTGTGGAGACCCAGTACTTC. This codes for CASSLRGGAVETQYF.

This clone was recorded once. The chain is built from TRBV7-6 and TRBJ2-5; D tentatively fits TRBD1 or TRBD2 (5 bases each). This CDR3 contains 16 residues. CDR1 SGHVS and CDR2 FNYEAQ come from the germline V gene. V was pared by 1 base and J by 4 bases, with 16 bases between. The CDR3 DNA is TGTGCCAGCAGCTTAGTCCCACGAGGGGATAGAGAGACCCAGTACTTC. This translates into CASSLVPRGDRETQYF.

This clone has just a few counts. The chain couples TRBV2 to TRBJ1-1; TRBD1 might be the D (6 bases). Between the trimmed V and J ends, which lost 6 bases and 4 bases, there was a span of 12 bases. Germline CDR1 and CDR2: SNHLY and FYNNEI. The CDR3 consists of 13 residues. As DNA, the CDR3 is TGTGCCAGCAGAGGGGGTATCGGCACTGAAGCTTTCTTT. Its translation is CASRGGIGTEAFF.

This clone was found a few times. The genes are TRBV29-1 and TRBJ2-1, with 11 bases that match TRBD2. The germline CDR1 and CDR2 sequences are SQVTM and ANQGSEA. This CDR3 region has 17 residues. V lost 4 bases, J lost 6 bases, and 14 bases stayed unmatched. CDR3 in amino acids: CSVGLAGGPIVSNEQFF. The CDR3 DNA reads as TGCAGCGTTGGGTTAGCGGGGGGGCCAATTGTAAGCAATGAGCAGTTCTTC.

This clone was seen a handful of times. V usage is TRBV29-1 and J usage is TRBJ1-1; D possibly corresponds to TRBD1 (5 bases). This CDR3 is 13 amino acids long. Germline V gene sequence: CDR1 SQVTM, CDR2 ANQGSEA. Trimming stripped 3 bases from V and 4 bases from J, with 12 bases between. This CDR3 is CSVDAGMGTEAFF. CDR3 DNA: TGCAGCGTTGACGCAGGGATGGGCACTGAAGCTTTCTTT.

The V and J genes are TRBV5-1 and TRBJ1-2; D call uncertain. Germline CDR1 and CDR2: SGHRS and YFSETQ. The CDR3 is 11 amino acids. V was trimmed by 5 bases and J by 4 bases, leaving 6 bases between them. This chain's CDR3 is CASSWGYGYTF. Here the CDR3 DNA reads TGCGCCAGCAGTTGGGGCTATGGCTACACCTTC.

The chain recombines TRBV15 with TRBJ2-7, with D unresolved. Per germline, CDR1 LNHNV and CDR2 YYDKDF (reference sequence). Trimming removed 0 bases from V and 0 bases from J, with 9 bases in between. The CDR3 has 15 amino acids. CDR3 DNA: TGTGCCACCAGCAGAGATATTGGGGACTCCTACGAGCAGTACTTC. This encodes CATSRDIGDSYEQYF.

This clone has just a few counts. The CDR3 spells CAWSGGVRGHGYTF. In DNA form, the CDR3 reads TGTGCCTGGAGTGGAGGCGTGCGGGGCCATGGCTACACCTTC. V gene TRBV30 combines with J gene TRBJ1-2; D possibly corresponds to TRBD1 (5 bases). Germline V lookup: CDR1 GTSNPN, CDR2 SVGIG (reference sequence). Trimming stripped 1 base from V and 6 bases from J, with 15 bases between. The CDR3 extends over 14 amino acids.

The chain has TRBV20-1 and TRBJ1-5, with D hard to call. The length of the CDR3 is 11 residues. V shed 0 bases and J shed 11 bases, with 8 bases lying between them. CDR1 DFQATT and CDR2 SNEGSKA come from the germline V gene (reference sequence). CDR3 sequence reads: CSARDMGAQHF. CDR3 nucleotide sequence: TGCAGTGCTAGAGATATGGGAGCCCAGCATTTT.

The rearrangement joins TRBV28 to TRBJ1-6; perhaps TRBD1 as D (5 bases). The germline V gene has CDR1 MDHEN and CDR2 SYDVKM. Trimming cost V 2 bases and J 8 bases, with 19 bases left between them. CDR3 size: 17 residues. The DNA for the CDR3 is TGTGCCAGCAGTTTACTGGGTAGGGGAACTAAAGATTCACCCCTCCACTTT. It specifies CASSLLGRGTKDSPLHF.

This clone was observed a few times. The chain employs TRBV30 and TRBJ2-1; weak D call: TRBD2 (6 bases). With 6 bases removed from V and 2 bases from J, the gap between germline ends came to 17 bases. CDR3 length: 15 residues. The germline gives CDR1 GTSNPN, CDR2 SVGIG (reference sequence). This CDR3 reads CACVWEEDPYNEQFF. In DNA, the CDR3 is TGTGCCTGCGTGTGGGAGGAGGACCCCTACAATGAGCAGTTCTTC.

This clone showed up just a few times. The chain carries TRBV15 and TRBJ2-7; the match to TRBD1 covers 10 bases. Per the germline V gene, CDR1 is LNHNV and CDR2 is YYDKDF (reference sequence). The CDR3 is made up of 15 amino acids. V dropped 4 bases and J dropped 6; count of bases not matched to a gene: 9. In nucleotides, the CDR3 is TGTGCCACCAGCACCATTTGGGGACAGGGGCCCGAGCAGTACTTC. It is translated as CATSTIWGQGPEQYF.

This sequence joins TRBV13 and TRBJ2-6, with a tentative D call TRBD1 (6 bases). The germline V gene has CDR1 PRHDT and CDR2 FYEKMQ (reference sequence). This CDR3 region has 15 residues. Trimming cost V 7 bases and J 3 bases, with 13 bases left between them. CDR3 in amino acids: CASTLGANGANVLTF. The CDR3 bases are TGTGCCAGCACCCTGGGGGCCAATGGGGCCAACGTCCTGACTTTC.

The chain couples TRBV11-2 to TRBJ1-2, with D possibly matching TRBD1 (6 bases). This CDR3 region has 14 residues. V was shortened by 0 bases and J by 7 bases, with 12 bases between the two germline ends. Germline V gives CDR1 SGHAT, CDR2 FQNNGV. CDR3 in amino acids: CASSLELQGPGYTF. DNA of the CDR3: TGTGCCAGCAGCTTAGAATTACAGGGCCCTGGCTACACCTTC.

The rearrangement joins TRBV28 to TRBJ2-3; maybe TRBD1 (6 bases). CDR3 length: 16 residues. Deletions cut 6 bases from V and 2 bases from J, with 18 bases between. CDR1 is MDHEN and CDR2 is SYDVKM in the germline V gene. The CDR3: CASSLYPYRDTDTQYF. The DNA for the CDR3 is TGTGCCAGCAGCCTTTACCCCTACAGGGACACAGATACGCAGTATTTT.

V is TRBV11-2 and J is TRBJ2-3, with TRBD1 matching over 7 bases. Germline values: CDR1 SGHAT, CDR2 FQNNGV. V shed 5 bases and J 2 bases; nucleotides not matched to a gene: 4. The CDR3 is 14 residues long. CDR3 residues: CASSGQGDTDTQYF. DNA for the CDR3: TGTGCCAGCAGCGGGCAGGGGGACACAGATACGCAGTATTTT.

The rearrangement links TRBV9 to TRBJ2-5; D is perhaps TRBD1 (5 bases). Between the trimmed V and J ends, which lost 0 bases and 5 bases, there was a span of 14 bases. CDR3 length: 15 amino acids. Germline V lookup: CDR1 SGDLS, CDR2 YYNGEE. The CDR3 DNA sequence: TGTGCCAGCAGCGTAGAGGGGTACCATGATGAGACCCAGTACTTC. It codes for CASSVEGYHDETQYF.

CDR3 sequence reads: CASSLGQGYQPQHF. The CDR3 nucleotides read TGTGCCAGCAGCTTGGGACAGGGTTATCAGCCCCAGCATTTT. The rearrangement links TRBV5-6 to TRBJ1-5, with 7 bases identical to TRBD1. The CDR3 is made up of 14 amino acids. Looked up from germline, CDR1 is SGHDT and CDR2 is YYEEEE. Losses at the gene ends were 0 bases for V and 5 bases for J; bases not matched to a gene: 2.

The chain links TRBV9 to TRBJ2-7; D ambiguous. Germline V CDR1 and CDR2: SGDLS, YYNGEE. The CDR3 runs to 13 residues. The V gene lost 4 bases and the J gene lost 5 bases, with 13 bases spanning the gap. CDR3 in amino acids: CASSPNPPNEQYF. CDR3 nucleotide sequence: TGTGCCAGCAGCCCTAACCCCCCCAACGAGCAGTACTTC.

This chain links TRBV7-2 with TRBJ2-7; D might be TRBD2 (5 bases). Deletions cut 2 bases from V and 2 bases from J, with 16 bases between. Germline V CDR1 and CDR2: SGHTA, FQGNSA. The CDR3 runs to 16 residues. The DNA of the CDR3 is TGTGCCAGCAGCTTATGGCTAGCAAGTTACGCCTACGAGCAGTACTTC. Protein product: CASSLWLASYAYEQYF.

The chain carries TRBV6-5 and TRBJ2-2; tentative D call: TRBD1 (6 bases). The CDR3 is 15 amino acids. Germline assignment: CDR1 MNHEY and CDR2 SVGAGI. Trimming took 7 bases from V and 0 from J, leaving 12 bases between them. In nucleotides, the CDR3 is TGTGCCAGCACCTCGGACAGCGCGAACACCGGGGAGCTGTTTTTT. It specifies CASTSDSANTGELFF.

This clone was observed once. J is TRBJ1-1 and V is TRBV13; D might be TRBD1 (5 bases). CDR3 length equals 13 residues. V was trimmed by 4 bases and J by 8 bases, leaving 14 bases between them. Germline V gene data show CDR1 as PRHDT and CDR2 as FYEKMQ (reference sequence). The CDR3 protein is CASSSGTVGEAFF. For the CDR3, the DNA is TGTGCCAGCAGCTCCGGGACGGTCGGGGAAGCTTTCTTT.

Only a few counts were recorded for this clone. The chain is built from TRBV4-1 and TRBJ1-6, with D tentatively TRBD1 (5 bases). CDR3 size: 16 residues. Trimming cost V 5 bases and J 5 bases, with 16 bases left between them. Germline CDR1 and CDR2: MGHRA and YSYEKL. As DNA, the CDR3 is TGCGCCAGCAGCGAGTACCCGGGACGGAATAATTCACCCCTCCACTTT. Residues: CASSEYPGRNNSPLHF.